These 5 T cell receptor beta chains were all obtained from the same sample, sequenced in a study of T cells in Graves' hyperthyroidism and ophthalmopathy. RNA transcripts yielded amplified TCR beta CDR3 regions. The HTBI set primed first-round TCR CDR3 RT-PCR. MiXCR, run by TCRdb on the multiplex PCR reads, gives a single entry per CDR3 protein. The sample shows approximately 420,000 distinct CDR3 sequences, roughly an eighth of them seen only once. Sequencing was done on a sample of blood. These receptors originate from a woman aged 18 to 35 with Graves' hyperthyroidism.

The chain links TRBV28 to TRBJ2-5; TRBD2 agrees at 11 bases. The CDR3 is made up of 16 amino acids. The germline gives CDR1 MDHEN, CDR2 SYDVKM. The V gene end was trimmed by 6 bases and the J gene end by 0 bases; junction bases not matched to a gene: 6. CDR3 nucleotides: TGTGCCAGCAGCTCCGGGACTAGCGGTTACCAAGAGACCCAGTACTTC. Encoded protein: CASSSGTSGYQETQYF. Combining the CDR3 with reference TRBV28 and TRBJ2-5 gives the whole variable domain DVKVTQSSRYLVKRTGEKVFLECVQDMDHENMFWYRQDPGLGLRLIYFSYDVKMKEKGDIPEGYSVSREKKERFSLILESASTNQTSMYLCASSSGTSGYQETQYFGPGTRLLVL.

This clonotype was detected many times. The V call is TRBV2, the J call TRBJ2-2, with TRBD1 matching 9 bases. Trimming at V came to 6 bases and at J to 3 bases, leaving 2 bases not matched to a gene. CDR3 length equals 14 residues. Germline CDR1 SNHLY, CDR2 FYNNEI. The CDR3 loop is CASRWTGDTGELFF. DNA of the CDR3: TGTGCCAGCAGGTGGACAGGGGACACCGGGGAGCTGTTTTTT.

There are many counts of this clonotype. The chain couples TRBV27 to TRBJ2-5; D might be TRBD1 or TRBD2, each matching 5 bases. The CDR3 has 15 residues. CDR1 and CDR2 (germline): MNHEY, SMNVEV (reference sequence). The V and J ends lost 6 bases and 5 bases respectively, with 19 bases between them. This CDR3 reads CASSSPGRRVETQYF. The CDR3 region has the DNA TGTGCCAGCAGCTCCCCGGGGCGGCGGGTGGAGACCCAGTACTTC.

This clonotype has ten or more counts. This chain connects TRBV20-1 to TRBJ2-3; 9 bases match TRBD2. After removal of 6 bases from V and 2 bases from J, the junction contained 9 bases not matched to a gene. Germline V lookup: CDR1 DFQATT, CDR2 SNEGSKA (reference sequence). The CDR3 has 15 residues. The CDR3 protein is CSATGTSFYTDTQYF. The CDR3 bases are TGCAGTGCAACCGGGACTAGCTTTTACACAGATACGCAGTATTTT.

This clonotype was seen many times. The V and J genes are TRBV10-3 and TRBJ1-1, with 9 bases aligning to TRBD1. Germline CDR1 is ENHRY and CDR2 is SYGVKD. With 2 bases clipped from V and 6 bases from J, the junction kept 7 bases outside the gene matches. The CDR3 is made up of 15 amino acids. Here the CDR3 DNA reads TGTGCCATCAGTGAGGCGACAGGGGGGTTCTCTGAAGCTTTCTTT. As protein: CAISEATGGFSEAFF.